This T cell receptor beta chain was recorded in a study of cytomegalovirus exposure and HLA in healthy donors. Study outcomes and limitations: The authors later linked a missense DCLRE1C variant to TCR beta V- and J-gene trimming. The likely explanation for a cluster of highly shared sequence variants was sequencing artifact.

The CDR3 loop spans 13 amino acids. V was trimmed by 0 bases and J by 11 bases, leaving 13 bases between them. Germline V gives CDR1 SGHRS, CDR2 YFSETQ. In regard to this clone: Its target is not known.

60 Vbeta and 13 Jbeta primers were used in PCR. TCRdb's copy holds only in-frame clones and misses some; the assay was immunoSEQ multiplex PCR. The sample lists about 120,000 clones; around 86% were seen once. The receptor comes from a young man in good health and CMV-seronegative. The rearrangement uses TRBV5-1 and TRBJ2-3, with TRBD2 as a possible D gene (5 bases). Sequenced input: PBMCs. The CDR3 nucleotides read TGCGCCAGCAGCTTGGCCTCGCGGAGCGGGCAGTATTTT. Residues: CASSLASRSGQYF. Filled out from reference TRBV5-1 and TRBJ2-3, the complete variable domain reads KAGVTQTPRYLIKTRGQQVTLSCSPISGHRSVSWYQQTPGQGLQFLFEYFSETQRNKGNFPGRFSGRQFSNSRSEMNVSTLELGDSALYLCASSLASRSGQYFGPGTRLTVL.